The entry that follows covers one T cell receptor beta chain sequence. Its antigen is not known. TCRdb's copy holds only in-frame clones and misses some; the assay was immunoSEQ multiplex PCR. The table records about 180,000 clones, 94% of them present only once. These data belong to a study of T cell responses to AZD1222 COVID-19 vaccine. Study-level points and caveats: Close to half of spike-specific TCRs reportedly recognize unmutated variant regions. Without day 14 samples, only post-peak T cell repertoires were studied.

V dropped 1 base and J dropped 3 bases, with 16 bases sitting between them. The CDR3 extends over 17 amino acids. The germline gives CDR1 SGHDN, CDR2 FVKESK. The V and J genes are TRBV14 and TRBJ2-1; D perhaps matches TRBD1 (6 bases). The TCR comes from an adult who received the AZD1222 COVID-19 vaccine. The sequenced sample was peripheral blood, obtained 28 days after the second AZD1222 dose. CDR3 in amino acids: CASSQAWVRDNYNEQFF. The CDR3 DNA follows: TGTGCCAGCAGCCAAGCTTGGGTACGGGACAACTACAATGAGCAGTTCTTC.